The subject of this entry is one T cell receptor (beta chain). Its antigen is undetermined. This sample was taken from a study of cytomegalovirus exposure and HLA in healthy donors. After removal of 2 bases from V and 5 bases from J, the junction contained 6 bases not matched to a gene. From germline, CDR1 is SEHNR and CDR2 FQNEAQ (reference sequence). The length of the CDR3 is 17 residues. General observations from the study: Rare TCR sequences predominated, though certain public TCRs were found in many donors. CMV serostatus was the sole immune exposure information available. In a later analysis, V- and J-gene trimming of beta chains associated with a DCLRE1C missense variant, replicated independently.

PCR involved 60 Vbeta and 13 Jbeta primers. Some clones are missing from TCRdb's copy, which holds only in-frame ones; the method was immunoSEQ multiplex PCR. The specimen's table records about 75,000 clones. Sequencing used PBMCs. The V and J genes are TRBV7-9 and TRBJ2-1; the match to TRBD2 covers 13 bases. This receptor was taken from a man between 18 and 29 years old in good health and CMV-seropositive. The CDR3 DNA reads as TGTGCCAGCAGCTTATCGCCGACTAGCGGGAGGAACAATGAGCAGTTCTTC. Residues: CASSLSPTSGRNNEQFF.